Each of the 30 T cell receptor beta chains below was sequenced from the same sample in a study of beta chain features in type 1 diabetes. Expressed TCRB transcripts were sequenced because the isolated RNA had all been reverse transcribed beforehand. Here immunoSEQ multiplex PCR was the method, and the copy in TCRdb shows in-frame clones only, minus some. This sample carries a few hundred thousand clones, about 14% of them seen once, and the ten largest clones take 0.03% to 0.04%. Material: naive CD4+ T cells from blood. These TCRs come from a man aged 25 to 40 in good health.

Many counts were recorded for this clone. This specimen includes other DNA sequences encoding the same CDR3. The V and J genes are TRBV11-2 and TRBJ2-5; unclear D gene. The CDR3 is 11 amino acids. Per germline, CDR1 SGHAT and CDR2 FQNNGV. V shed 2 bases and J shed 5 bases, with 3 bases lying between them. The CDR3 reads CASSLRETQYF. CDR3 in DNA: TGTGCCAGCAGCTTAAGGGAGACCCAGTACTTC. Using reference TRBV11-2 and TRBJ2-5 for the parts outside the CDR3, the full variable domain is EAGVAQSPRYKIIEKRQSVAFWCNPISGHATLYWYQQILGQGPKLLIQFQNNGVVDDSQLPKDRFSAERLKGVDSTLKIQPAKLEDSAVYLCASSLRETQYFGPGTRLLVL.

The chain combines TRBV7-2 with TRBJ2-3; the D is unclear. Trimming took off 0 bases at V and 0 bases at J, with 7 bases between the two ends. This CDR3 spans 15 amino acids. Germline V gives CDR1 SGHTA, CDR2 FQGNSA. This CDR3 reads CASSLAVSSTDTQYF. As DNA, the CDR3 is TGTGCCAGCAGCTTAGCGGTTTCTAGCACAGATACGCAGTATTTT.

The chain carries TRBV29-1 and TRBJ2-3, with 8 bases matching TRBD1. V shed 4 bases, J shed 3 bases, and the junction held 9 bases outside the gene matches. CDR1 and CDR2 from the germline V gene are SQVTM and ANQGSEA. The CDR3 has 15 amino acids. The CDR3 coding sequence is TGCAGCGTTGTCCGGACAGGGACGTTAACAGATACGCAGTATTTT. Translating gives CSVVRTGTLTDTQYF.

This clone was detected a few times. This chain uses TRBV7-2 with TRBJ1-1; D perhaps matches TRBD1 (6 bases). The CDR3 has 13 amino acids. Trimming removed 5 bases at V and 7 bases at J, with 14 bases between. The germline V gene has CDR1 SGHTA and CDR2 FQGNSA. CDR3: CASSAGTTYEAFF. The CDR3 region has the DNA TGTGCCAGCAGCGCCGGGACAACTTATGAAGCTTTCTTT.

This clone was found a few times. The chain employs TRBV6-6 and TRBJ1-5; possible D gene TRBD1, 5 bases. The length of the CDR3 is 13 residues. Per germline, CDR1 MNHNY and CDR2 SVGAGI (reference sequence). V shed 6 bases and J shed 4 bases, with 10 bases lying between them. CDR3 sequence reads: CASRLAGNQPQHF. CDR3 DNA: TGTGCCAGCAGACTAGCAGGGAATCAGCCCCAGCATTTT.

This clone turned up a few times. V is TRBV10-3 and J is TRBJ2-3; D perhaps matches TRBD2 (6 bases). V dropped 8 bases and J dropped 0 bases, with 9 bases sitting between them. Looked up from germline, CDR1 is ENHRY and CDR2 is SYGVKD. CDR3 size: 13 residues. The chain's CDR3 is CAIRGTSTDTQYF. The DNA for the CDR3 is TGTGCCATCCGCGGGACGAGCACAGATACGCAGTATTTT.

The chain is built from TRBV29-1 and TRBJ1-2; the D is unclear. The CDR3 is 11 amino acids. Germline V gene data show CDR1 as SQVTM and CDR2 as ANQGSEA. V lost 7 bases and J 0 bases, leaving 6 bases between the germline ends. CDR3 bases: TGCAGCGCCAGACCTAACTATGGCTACACCTTC. Translation gives CSARPNYGYTF. Combining the CDR3 with reference TRBV29-1 and TRBJ1-2 gives the whole variable domain SAVISQKPSRDICQRGTSLTIQCQVDSQVTMMFWYRQQPGQSLTLIATANQGSEATYESGFVIDKFPISRPNLTFSTLTVSNMSPEDSSIYLCSARPNYGYTFGSGTRLTVV.

The chain employs TRBV23-1 and TRBJ2-7; weak D call: TRBD2 (5 bases). TRBV23-1 is designated an ORF whose function remains uncertain. The CDR3 covers 15 residues. The ends were cut back, 5 bases at V and 5 bases at J, with 19 bases in the middle. In DNA, the CDR3 is TGCGCCAGCAGTGCTTATCGGGGTACGAGACACGAGCAGTACTTC. It translates to CASSAYRGTRHEQYF.

This clone was seen a handful of times. The genes are TRBV19 and TRBJ1-1; no clear D gene. Germline loops: CDR1 LNHDA, CDR2 SQIVND (reference sequence). The CDR3 covers 13 residues. Trimming took off 4 bases at V and 4 bases at J, with 10 bases between the two ends. CDR3 in amino acids: CASSTIWGTEAFF. The CDR3 coding sequence is TGTGCCAGTAGTACCATATGGGGCACTGAAGCTTTCTTT.

This clone was detected a few times. Other DNA sequences in the sample encode the same CDR3. The chain joins TRBV29-1 to TRBJ2-5; D possibly corresponds to TRBD2 (7 bases). The V gene lost 4 bases and the J gene lost 5 bases, with 14 bases spanning the gap. The V gene's germline CDR1 is SQVTM and CDR2 ANQGSEA. The CDR3 contains 13 residues. The CDR3 region has the DNA TGCAGCGTTGGGGGGGGGCTCGGGGAGACCCAGTACTTC. Protein sequence: CSVGGGLGETQYF. The complete variable domain, with remaining parts taken from reference TRBV29-1 and TRBJ2-5, reads SAVISQKPSRDICQRGTSLTIQCQVDSQVTMMFWYRQQPGQSLTLIATANQGSEATYESGFVIDKFPISRPNLTFSTLTVSNMSPEDSSIYLCSVGGGLGETQYFGPGTRLLVL.

This clone has a handful of counts. The chain combines TRBV27 with TRBJ2-1, with unresolved D. The CDR3 totals 15 residues. Germline lookup yields CDR1 MNHEY and CDR2 SMNVEV (reference sequence). V was cut by 6 bases and J by 0 bases, with 12 bases left in between. CDR3 nucleotide sequence: TGTGCCAGCAGCCGCAGAGGCAACTCCTACAATGAGCAGTTCTTC. It translates to CASSRRGNSYNEQFF.

This clone was observed a few times. This sequence joins TRBV7-3 and TRBJ1-1; 7 nucleotides agree with TRBD1. The germline CDR1 and CDR2 sequences are SGHTA and FQGTGA. With 6 bases clipped from V and 9 bases from J, the junction kept 7 bases outside the gene matches. This CDR3 has 12 residues. CDR3 DNA: TGTGCCAGCAGTAGCCCGGGACAGAAAGCTTTCTTT. As protein: CASSSPGQKAFF. Supplemented by reference TRBV7-3 and TRBJ1-1, the full variable domain reads GAGVSQTPSNKVTEKGKYVELRCDPISGHTALYWYRQSLGQGPEFLIYFQGTGAADDSGLPNDRFFAVRPEGSVSTLKIQRTERGDSAVYLCASSSPGQKAFFGQGTRLTVV.

This clone has a handful of counts. The J gene is TRBJ2-7, the V gene TRBV29-1; 10 bases fit TRBD1. Trimming at V came to 3 bases and at J to 6 bases, leaving 11 bases not matched to a gene. CDR1 is SQVTM, CDR2 ANQGSEA, per germline. CDR3 size: 15 residues. The CDR3 bases are TGCAGCGTTGACCCGGGACAGGGGTCCCTAGGCGAGCAGTACTTC. It yields the protein CSVDPGQGSLGEQYF.

This chain uses TRBV5-1 with TRBJ2-1; 8 bases line up with TRBD1. The junction had 6 bases not matched to a gene; V was cut back by 2 bases and J by 5 bases. Germline V gene data show CDR1 as SGHRS and CDR2 as YFSETQ. There are 15 residues in the CDR3. The CDR3 nucleotides read TGCGCCAGCAGCTTCAGTCCGACAGGGGACAATGAGCAGTTCTTC. Its protein is CASSFSPTGDNEQFF.

The V call is TRBV30, the J call TRBJ1-3; TRBD1 agrees at 10 bases. CDR1 GTSNPN and CDR2 SVGIG come from the germline V gene (reference sequence). Trimming cost V 0 bases and J 8 bases; bases outside gene matches: 4. There are 14 residues in the CDR3. CDR3 protein: CAWSVRDRGDTIYF. The CDR3 bases are TGTGCCTGGAGTGTACGGGACAGGGGCGACACCATATATTTT.

The chain carries TRBV7-2 and TRBJ2-3, with a tentative D call TRBD2 (6 bases). V gave up 10 bases and J gave up 7 bases, with 18 bases separating them. The V gene's germline CDR1 is SGHTA and CDR2 FQGNSA. This CDR3 spans 13 amino acids. In DNA, the CDR3 is TGTGCCACTGGGGCGGGGACGCCAAATACGCAGTATTTT. Translated, it gives CATGAGTPNTQYF.

This clone has more than one count but fewer than ten. The chain joins TRBV7-2 to TRBJ2-7; D not certain. This CDR3 spans 12 amino acids. Trimming stripped 0 bases from V and 4 bases from J, with 4 bases between. Germline loops: CDR1 SGHTA, CDR2 FQGNSA. CDR3 sequence: CASSLALYEQYF. For the CDR3, the DNA is TGTGCCAGCAGCTTAGCTCTGTACGAGCAGTACTTC.

This clone was seen a few times. The rearrangement joins TRBV30 to TRBJ1-2; D is unclear. Germline assignment: CDR1 GTSNPN and CDR2 SVGIG (reference sequence). This CDR3 spans 12 amino acids. V dropped 3 bases and J dropped 6 bases, with 11 bases sitting between them. CDR3 protein: CAWRNRSNGYTF. The CDR3 nucleotides read TGTGCCTGGAGAAACAGATCGAATGGCTACACCTTC.

The V call is TRBV9, the J call TRBJ2-1, with D perhaps matching TRBD1 (6 bases). Trimming shortened V by 2 bases and J by 2 bases, and 11 bases separated the two germline ends. The CDR3 has 15 residues. In germline, CDR1 is SGDLS, CDR2 YYNGEE. In DNA, the CDR3 is TGTGCCAGCAGCGTGGACAGCCGCCCCTACAATGAGCAGTTCTTC. Translation: CASSVDSRPYNEQFF. Full variable domain (outside the CDR3, taken from reference TRBV9 and TRBJ2-1): DSGVTQTPKHLITATGQRVTLRCSPRSGDLSVYWYQQSLDQGLQFLIQYYNGEERAKGNILERFSAQQFPDLHSELNLSSLELGDSALYFCASSVDSRPYNEQFFGPGTRLTVL.

This clone was detected only a few times. The CDR3 DNA reads TGCAGCGGGAAAAGGGGGGACACCGGGGAGCTGTTTTTT. It yields the protein CSGKRGDTGELFF. The chain uses TRBV29-1 and TRBJ2-2, with D perhaps matching TRBD1 or TRBD2 (6 bases each). This CDR3 has 13 residues. Germline V gene data show CDR1 as SQVTM and CDR2 as ANQGSEA. Deletions cut 7 bases from V and 3 bases from J, with 12 bases between.

The chain combines TRBV7-6 with TRBJ2-5, with TRBD2 matching 12 bases. Germline V gives CDR1 SGHVS, CDR2 FNYEAQ. This CDR3 region has 16 residues. The J segment lost 5 bases and the V segment lost 2 bases, leaving 6 bases of the junction unmatched. CDR3 sequence: CASSLMTSGSAETQYF. The CDR3 bases are TGTGCCAGCAGCTTAATGACTAGCGGGAGTGCGGAGACCCAGTACTTC.

This clone has a handful of counts. The J gene is TRBJ1-1, the V gene TRBV2, with 8 bases identical to TRBD1. Germline CDR1 SNHLY, CDR2 FYNNEI. V shed 4 bases and J 2 bases; nucleotides not matched to a gene: 3. The CDR3 length is 14 residues. The CDR3: CASSVQGANTEAFF. For the CDR3, the DNA is TGTGCCAGCAGTGTGCAGGGGGCAAACACTGAAGCTTTCTTT.

This clone came up a few times. The rearrangement joins TRBV7-2 to TRBJ2-3; 9 bases fit TRBD2. Germline CDR1 reads SGHTA; CDR2 reads FQGNSA. V was clipped by 7 bases and J by 0 bases; unmatched bases: 14. The CDR3 has 18 residues. CDR3 DNA sequence: TGTGCCAGCACCCCCATGGGACTAGCTACAACTAGCACAGATACGCAGTATTTT. It encodes CASTPMGLATTSTDTQYF.

The V gene is TRBV5-6, the J gene TRBJ2-7, with D unresolved. V lost 0 bases and J 4 bases, leaving 8 bases between the germline ends. The germline V gene has CDR1 SGHDT and CDR2 YYEEEE. The CDR3 is made up of 13 amino acids. This CDR3 is CASSLATLYEQYV. CDR3 DNA sequence: TGTGCCAGCAGCTTGGCCACTCTATACGAGCAGTACGTC.

The V gene is TRBV10-3, the J gene TRBJ2-5, with D perhaps given as TRBD1 or TRBD2 (6 bases each). Germline CDR1 ENHRY, CDR2 SYGVKD. The CDR3 is 14 amino acids. Trimming removed 6 bases at V and 1 base at J, with 12 bases between. CDR3 sequence (DNA): TGTGCCATCAGGGAAGGGGGGTTCCAAGAGACCCAGTACTTC. Its translation is CAIREGGFQETQYF.

V and J are TRBV6-1 and TRBJ2-5; D is undetermined. Germline V gene lookup returns CDR1 MNHNS and CDR2 SASEGT. V dropped 4 bases and J dropped 10 bases, with 22 bases sitting between them. The CDR3 is made up of 15 amino acids. CDR3 coding DNA: TGTGCCAGCAGTGCCGGGTCCGCTCTCCTGGGGTACCAGTACTTC. Protein sequence: CASSAGSALLGYQYF.

The chain has TRBV29-1 and TRBJ2-7; TRBD2 agrees at 8 bases. Unmatched junction bases numbered 9, after V lost 5 bases and J lost 6 bases. This CDR3 is 13 amino acids long. Germline V gene sequence: CDR1 SQVTM, CDR2 ANQGSEA. CDR3 DNA: TGCAGCGTTAATAGCGGGGTGAGGGGCGAGCAGTACTTC. Encoded protein: CSVNSGVRGEQYF.

A remark on this clone: Other DNA variants within this sample encode the same CDR3. The chain employs TRBV30 and TRBJ2-2; D might be TRBD2 (6 bases). Trimming took off 7 bases at V and 7 bases at J, with 22 bases between the two ends. The V gene's germline CDR1 is GTSNPN and CDR2 SVGIG (reference sequence). The CDR3 sequence is 15 residues long. The CDR3 spells CAFSGRRDSGGELFF. CDR3 coding DNA: TGTGCCTTCTCGGGTCGGCGGGATTCTGGCGGGGAGCTGTTTTTT.

The rearrangement links TRBV4-3 to TRBJ1-2, with D tentatively TRBD1 (5 bases). The CDR3 runs 15 residues. Trimming removed 1 base from V and 5 bases from J, with 14 bases in between. CDR1 LGHNA and CDR2 YSLEER come from the germline V gene. The DNA for the CDR3 is TGCGCCAGCAGCCAAGGGGGCTTGTCCCCTTATGGCTACACCTTC. The encoded protein is CASSQGGLSPYGYTF.

This clone was observed a handful of times. V is TRBV9 and J is TRBJ2-3; no definite D call. V dropped 0 bases and J dropped 5 bases, with 7 bases sitting between them. The CDR3 is 13 residues long. CDR1 is SGDLS and CDR2 is YYNGEE in the germline V gene. CDR3: CASSVDPVDTQYF. In nucleotides, the CDR3 is TGTGCCAGCAGCGTAGATCCGGTAGATACGCAGTATTTT.